Detailed here is one TCR beta chain. Its antigen is unknown. This entry belongs to a study of shared clonotypes between healthy human individuals. Study-wide background: The study used three CD4 naive, three CD4 memory, two CD8 naive and one CD8 memory plate per donor.

Profiled with immunoSEQ multiplex PCR; TCRdb holds only in-frame clones, not every one. Of roughly 1,500,000 clones listed, 95% to 99% are singletons. The ends were cut back, 4 bases at V and 3 bases at J, with 7 bases in the middle. The CDR3 extends over 13 amino acids. CDR1 is LNHDA and CDR2 is SQIVND in the germline V gene (reference sequence). Study-wide points: Naive CD4 clonotype sharing across a handful of donors was around 5%. Memory subsets generally showed lower estimated richness than naive subsets.

The rearrangement links TRBV19 to TRBJ2-1; D unclear. The sample comprised naive CD4+ T cells sorted from blood. Described subset: CD45RA+ positively selected. The TCR was taken from a man younger than 40 in good health. This CDR3 reads CASSRINYNEQFF. CDR3 DNA: TGTGCCAGTAGTAGGATTAACTACAATGAGCAGTTCTTC. Full variable domain (missing parts from reference TRBV19 and TRBJ2-1): DGGITQSPKYLFRKEGQNVTLSCEQNLNHDAMYWYRQDPGQGLRLIYYSQIVNDFQKGDIAEGYSVSREKKESFPLTVTSAQKNPTAFYLCASSRINYNEQFFGPGTRLTVL.